This T cell receptor (beta chain) is from a study of blood T cell repertoires in COVID-19. Authors' methods: How many nucleated cells were present was estimated from reference gene primer amplification. TCRdb keeps only in-frame clones here, not all; method: immunoSEQ multiplex PCR. That table supplies the V and J calls and clone size; D and trimming were determined from the DNA. Of about 160,000 clones listed, 85% are singletons. This TCR was recovered from a human donor with acute or convalescent COVID-19. The donor label of this sample is uncertain. Sequences were obtained from peripheral blood.

This CDR3 reads CASSPRQGRNSPLHF. The CDR3 coding sequence is TGTGCCAGCAGCCCCCGACAGGGACGCAATTCACCCCTCCACTTT. V usage is TRBV7-2 and J usage is TRBJ1-6; 7 nucleotides match TRBD1. Unmatched junction bases numbered 8, after V lost 5 bases and J lost 7 bases. Per germline, CDR1 SGHTA and CDR2 FQGNSA. This CDR3 is 15 amino acids long.